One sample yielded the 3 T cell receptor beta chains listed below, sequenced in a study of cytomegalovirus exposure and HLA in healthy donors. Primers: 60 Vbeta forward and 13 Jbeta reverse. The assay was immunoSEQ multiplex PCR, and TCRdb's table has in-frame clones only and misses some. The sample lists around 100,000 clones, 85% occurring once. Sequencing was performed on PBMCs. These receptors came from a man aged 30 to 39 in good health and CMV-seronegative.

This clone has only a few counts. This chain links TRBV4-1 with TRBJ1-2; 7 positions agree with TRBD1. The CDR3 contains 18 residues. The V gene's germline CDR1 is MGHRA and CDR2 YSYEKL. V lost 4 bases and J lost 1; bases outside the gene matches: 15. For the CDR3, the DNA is TGCGCCAGCAGCCGAAGGATCCCTGAGGGACAGTTTAACTATGGCTACACCTTC. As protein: CASSRRIPEGQFNYGYTF.

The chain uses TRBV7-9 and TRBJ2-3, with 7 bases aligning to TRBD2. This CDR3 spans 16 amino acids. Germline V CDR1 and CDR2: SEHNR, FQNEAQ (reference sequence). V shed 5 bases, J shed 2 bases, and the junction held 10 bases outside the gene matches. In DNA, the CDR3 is TGTGCCAGCAGCCCACCGGGGAGGGCGGACACAGATACGCAGTATTTT. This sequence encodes CASSPPGRADTDTQYF.

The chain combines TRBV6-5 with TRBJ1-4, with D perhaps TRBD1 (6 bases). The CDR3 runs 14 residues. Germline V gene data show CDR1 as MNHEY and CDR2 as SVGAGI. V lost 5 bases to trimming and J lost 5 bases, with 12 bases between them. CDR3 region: CASSNGGLNEKLFF. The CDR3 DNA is TGTGCCAGCAGTAACGGGGGGCTAAATGAAAAACTGTTTTTT.